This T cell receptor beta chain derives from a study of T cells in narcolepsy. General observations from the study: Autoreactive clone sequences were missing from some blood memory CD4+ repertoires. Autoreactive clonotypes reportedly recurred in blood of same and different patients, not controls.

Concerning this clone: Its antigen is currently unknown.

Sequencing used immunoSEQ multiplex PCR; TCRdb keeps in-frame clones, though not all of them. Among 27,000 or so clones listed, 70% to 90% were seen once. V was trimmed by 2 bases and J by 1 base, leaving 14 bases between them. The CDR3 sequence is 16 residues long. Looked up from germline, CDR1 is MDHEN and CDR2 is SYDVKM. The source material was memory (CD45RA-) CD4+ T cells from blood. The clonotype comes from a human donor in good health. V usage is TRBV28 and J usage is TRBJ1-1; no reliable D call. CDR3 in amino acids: CASSLNPRAPNTEAFF. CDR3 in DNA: TGTGCCAGCAGTTTAAATCCAAGAGCTCCGAACACTGAAGCTTTCTTT.